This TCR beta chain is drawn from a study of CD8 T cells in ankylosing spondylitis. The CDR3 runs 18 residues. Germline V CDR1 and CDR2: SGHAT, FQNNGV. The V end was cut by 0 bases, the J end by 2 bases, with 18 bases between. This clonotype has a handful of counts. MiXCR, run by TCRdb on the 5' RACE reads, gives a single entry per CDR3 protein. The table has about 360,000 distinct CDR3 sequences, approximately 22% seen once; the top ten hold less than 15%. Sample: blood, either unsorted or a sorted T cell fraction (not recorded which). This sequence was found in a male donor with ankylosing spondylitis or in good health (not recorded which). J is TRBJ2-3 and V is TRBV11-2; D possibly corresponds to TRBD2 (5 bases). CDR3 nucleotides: TGTGCCAGCAGCTTAGACTACCTGACGGGATCTTCCACAGATACGCAGTATTTT. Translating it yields CASSLDYLTGSSTDTQYF.